A selection of T cell receptor beta chains follows, all from one sample in a study of cytomegalovirus exposure and HLA in healthy donors. Repertoires were generated with immunoSEQ multiplex PCR, while TCRdb's copy carries only in-frame clones and drops some. This sample has 150,000 or so clones; roughly 85% occur once, and the top ten carry around 1%. The sequenced sample was PBMCs. The receptors shown here come from a woman aged 45 to 65 in good health and CMV-seropositive. The CDR3 runs from the conserved cysteine through the conserved F or W. Fields, in order: V gene, D gene, clone size, CDR3 length, J gene, CDR3 protein, CDR3 DNA. D genes are given only for firm matches. Rows give clone size only sometimes, using once, few, many, or a class for an expanded clone.

TRBV5-4,TRBD1,once,13,TRBJ1-2,CASSFGQGDGYTF,TGTGCCAGCAGCTTTGGACAGGGGGATGGCTACACCTTC
TRBV28,-,-,13,TRBJ2-2,CASGRVGPGELFF,TGTGCCAGCGGCAGGGTAGGGCCCGGGGAGCTGTTTTTT
TRBV11-2,TRBD1,-,14,TRBJ1-4,CASSPGQGAEKLFF,TGTGCCAGCAGCCCGGGACAGGGGGCTGAAAAACTGTTTTTT
TRBV4-3,-,-,15,TRBJ2-5,CASSQRWAGQETQYF,TGCGCCAGCAGCCAAAGGTGGGCAGGTCAAGAGACCCAGTACTTC
TRBV25-1,TRBD1,-,13,TRBJ1-2,CASSGQGFNGYTF,TGTGCCAGCAGTGGACAGGGATTTAATGGCTACACCTTC
TRBV7-2,TRBD1,-,16,TRBJ2-1,CASTFRGQGAGDEQFF,TGTGCCAGCACTTTTAGAGGACAGGGGGCAGGAGATGAGCAGTTCTTC
TRBV19,-,-,15,TRBJ2-7,CASSIDFRGPYEQYF,TGTGCCAGTAGTATAGATTTTCGCGGCCCCTACGAGCAGTACTTC
TRBV7-2,-,-,13,TRBJ1-2,CASSLGQDYGYTF,TGTGCCAGCAGCTTAGGACAGGATTATGGCTACACCTTC
TRBV4-3,TRBD1,-,16,TRBJ2-2,CASSLTPGQTTGELFF,TGCGCCAGCAGCCTTACCCCGGGACAGACTACCGGGGAGCTGTTTTTT
TRBV7-9,-,-,16,TRBJ2-7,CASSLALGGRGNEQYF,TGTGCCAGCAGCTTAGCGTTGGGTGGCAGGGGCAACGAGCAGTACTTC
TRBV5-1,TRBD1,-,16,TRBJ2-1,CASSPGGQGVYNEQFF,TGCGCCAGCAGCCCGGGGGGACAGGGGGTCTACAATGAGCAGTTCTTC
TRBV4-2,-,once,17,TRBJ2-5,CASSHSARGGAFETQYF,TGTGCCAGCAGCCACTCAGCCCGAGGGGGGGCCTTCGAGACCCAGTACTTC
TRBV5-5,TRBD1,-,15,TRBJ2-3,CASSIKGAPPDTQYF,TGTGCCAGCAGCATAAAGGGGGCGCCCCCAGATACGCAGTATTTT